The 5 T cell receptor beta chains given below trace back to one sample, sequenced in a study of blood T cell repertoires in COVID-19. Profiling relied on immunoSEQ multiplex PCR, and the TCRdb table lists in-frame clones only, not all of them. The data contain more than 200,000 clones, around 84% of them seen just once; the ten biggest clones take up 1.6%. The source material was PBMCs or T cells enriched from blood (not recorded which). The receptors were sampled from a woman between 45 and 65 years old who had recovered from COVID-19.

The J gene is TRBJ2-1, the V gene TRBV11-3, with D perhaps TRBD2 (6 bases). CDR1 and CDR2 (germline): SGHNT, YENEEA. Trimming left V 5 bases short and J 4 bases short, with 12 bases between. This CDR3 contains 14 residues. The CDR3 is CASSRGGEYNEQFF. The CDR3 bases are TGTGCCAGCAGCCGAGGAGGGGAGTACAATGAGCAGTTCTTC.

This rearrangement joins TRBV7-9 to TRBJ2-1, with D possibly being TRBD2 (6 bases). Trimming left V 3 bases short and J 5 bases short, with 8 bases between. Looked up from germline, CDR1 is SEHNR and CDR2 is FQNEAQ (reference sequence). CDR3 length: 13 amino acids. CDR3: CASSLSGDNEQFF. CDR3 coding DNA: TGTGCCAGCAGCTTGTCGGGAGACAATGAGCAGTTCTTC.

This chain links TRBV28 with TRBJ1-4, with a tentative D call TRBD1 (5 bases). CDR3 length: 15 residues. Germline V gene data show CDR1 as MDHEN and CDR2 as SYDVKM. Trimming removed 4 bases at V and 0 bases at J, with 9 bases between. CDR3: CASSSPGATNEKLFF. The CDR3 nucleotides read TGTGCCAGCAGTTCACCGGGGGCAACTAATGAAAAACTGTTTTTT.

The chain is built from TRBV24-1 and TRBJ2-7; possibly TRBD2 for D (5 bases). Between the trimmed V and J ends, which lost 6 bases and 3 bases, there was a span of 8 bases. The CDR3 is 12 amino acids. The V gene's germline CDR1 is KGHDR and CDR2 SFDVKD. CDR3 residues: CATSPGNYEQYF. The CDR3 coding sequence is TGTGCCACCAGTCCGGGAAACTACGAGCAGTACTTC.

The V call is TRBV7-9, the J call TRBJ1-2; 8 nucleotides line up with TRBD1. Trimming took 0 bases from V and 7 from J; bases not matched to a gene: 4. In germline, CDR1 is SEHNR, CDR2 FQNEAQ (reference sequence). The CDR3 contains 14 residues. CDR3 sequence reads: CASSLARGPGGYTF. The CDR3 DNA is TGTGCCAGCAGCTTAGCCAGGGGGCCTGGTGGCTACACCTTC.